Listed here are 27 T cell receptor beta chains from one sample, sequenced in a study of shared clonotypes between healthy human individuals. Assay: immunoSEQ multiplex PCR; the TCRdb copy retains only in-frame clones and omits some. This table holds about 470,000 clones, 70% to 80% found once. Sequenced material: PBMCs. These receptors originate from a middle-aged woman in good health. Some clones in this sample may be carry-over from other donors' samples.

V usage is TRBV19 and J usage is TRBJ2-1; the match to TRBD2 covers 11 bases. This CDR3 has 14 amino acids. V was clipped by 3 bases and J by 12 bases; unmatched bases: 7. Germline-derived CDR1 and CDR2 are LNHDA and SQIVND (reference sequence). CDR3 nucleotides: TGTGCCAGTAGTATCGCACTAGCGGGAGTTGGGCAGTTCTTC. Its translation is CASSIALAGVGQFF.

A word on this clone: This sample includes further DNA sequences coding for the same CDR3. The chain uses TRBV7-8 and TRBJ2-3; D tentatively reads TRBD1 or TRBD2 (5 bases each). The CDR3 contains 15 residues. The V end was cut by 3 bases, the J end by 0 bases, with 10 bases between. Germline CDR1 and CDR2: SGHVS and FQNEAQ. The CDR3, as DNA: TGTGCCAGCAGCTTCCGAGGGGCTAGCACAGATACGCAGTATTTT. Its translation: CASSFRGASTDTQYF.

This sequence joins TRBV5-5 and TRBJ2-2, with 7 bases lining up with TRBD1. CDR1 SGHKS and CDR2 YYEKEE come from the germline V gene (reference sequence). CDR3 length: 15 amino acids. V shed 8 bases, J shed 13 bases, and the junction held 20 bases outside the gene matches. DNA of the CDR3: TGTGCCAGACAAACCACCGGGACAGAAAGACTCAGGCTGTTTTTT. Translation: CARQTTGTERLRLFF.

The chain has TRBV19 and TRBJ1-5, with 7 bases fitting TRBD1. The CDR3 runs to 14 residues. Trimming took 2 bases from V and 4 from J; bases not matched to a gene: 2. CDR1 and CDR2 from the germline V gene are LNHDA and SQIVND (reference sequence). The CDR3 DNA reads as TGTGCCAGTAGTATATTGGACAGGAATCAGCCCCAGCATTTT. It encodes CASSILDRNQPQHF.

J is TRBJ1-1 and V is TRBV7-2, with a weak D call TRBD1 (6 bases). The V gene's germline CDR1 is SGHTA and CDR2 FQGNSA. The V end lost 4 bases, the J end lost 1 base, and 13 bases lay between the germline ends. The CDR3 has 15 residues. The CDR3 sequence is CASSSGGLPNTEAFF. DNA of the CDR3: TGTGCCAGCAGCTCGGGGGGGCTGCCGAACACTGAAGCTTTCTTT.

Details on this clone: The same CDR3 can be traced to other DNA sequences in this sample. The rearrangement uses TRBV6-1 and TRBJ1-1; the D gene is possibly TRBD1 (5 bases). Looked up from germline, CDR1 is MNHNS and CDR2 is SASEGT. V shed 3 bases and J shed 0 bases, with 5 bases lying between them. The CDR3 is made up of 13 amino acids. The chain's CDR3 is CASSDRVNTEAFF. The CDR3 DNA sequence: TGTGCCAGCAGTGACAGGGTGAACACTGAAGCTTTCTTT.

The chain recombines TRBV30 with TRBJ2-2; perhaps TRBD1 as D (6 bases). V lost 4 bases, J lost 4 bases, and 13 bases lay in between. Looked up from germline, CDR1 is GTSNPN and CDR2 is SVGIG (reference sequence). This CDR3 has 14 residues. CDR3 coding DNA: TGTGCCTGGACGGGGCAGGGGACCACCGGGGAGCTGTTTTTT. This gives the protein CAWTGQGTTGELFF.

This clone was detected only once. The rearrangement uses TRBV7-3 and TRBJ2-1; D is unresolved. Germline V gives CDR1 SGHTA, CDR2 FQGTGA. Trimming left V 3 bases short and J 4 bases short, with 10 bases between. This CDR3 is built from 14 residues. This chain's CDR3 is CASSFSASYNEQFF. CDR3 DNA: TGTGCCAGCAGCTTTTCGGCGAGTTACAATGAGCAGTTCTTC.

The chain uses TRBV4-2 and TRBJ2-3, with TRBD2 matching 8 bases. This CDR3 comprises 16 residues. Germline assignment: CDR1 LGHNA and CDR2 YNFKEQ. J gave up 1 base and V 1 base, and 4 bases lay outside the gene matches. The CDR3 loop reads CASSQGTSGGTDTQYF. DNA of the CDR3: TGTGCCAGCAGCCAAGGAACTAGCGGCGGCACAGATACGCAGTATTTT.

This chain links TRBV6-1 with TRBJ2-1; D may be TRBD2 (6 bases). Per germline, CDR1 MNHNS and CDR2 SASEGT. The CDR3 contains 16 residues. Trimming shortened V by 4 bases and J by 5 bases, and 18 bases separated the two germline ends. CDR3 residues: CASSAVAAASDNEQFF. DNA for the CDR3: TGTGCCAGCAGTGCGGTAGCGGCGGCTTCAGACAATGAGCAGTTCTTC.

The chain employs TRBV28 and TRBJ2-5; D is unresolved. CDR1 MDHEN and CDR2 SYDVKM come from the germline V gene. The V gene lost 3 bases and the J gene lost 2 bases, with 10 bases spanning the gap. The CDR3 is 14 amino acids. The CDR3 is CASSLSALQETQYF. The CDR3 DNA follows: TGTGCCAGCAGTTTGTCAGCGTTGCAAGAGACCCAGTACTTC.

As DNA, the CDR3 is TGTGCCAGTAGTATTCAACCGGGAGGGACCACTGAAGCTTTCTTT. This encodes CASSIQPGGTTEAFF. This chain uses TRBV19 with TRBJ1-1; TRBD1 might be the D (5 bases). The CDR3 is 15 residues long. Germline CDR1 is LNHDA and CDR2 is SQIVND (reference sequence). Trimming took 3 bases from V and 4 from J, leaving 15 bases between them.

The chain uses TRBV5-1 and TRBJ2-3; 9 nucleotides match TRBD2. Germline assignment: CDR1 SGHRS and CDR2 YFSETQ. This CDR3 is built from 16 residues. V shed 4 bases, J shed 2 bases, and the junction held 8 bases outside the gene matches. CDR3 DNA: TGCGCCAGCAGCCAAGACGGGACTAGCATCACAGATACGCAGTATTTT. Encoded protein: CASSQDGTSITDTQYF.

This CDR3 reads CASSSPSALEQYF. CDR3 DNA: TGTGCCAGCAGCTCGCCGTCGGCCCTCGAGCAGTACTTC. This rearrangement joins TRBV7-9 to TRBJ2-7; the D is unclear. The CDR3 loop spans 13 amino acids. V shed 4 bases and J shed 6 bases, with 13 bases lying between them. Germline values: CDR1 SEHNR, CDR2 FQNEAQ (reference sequence).

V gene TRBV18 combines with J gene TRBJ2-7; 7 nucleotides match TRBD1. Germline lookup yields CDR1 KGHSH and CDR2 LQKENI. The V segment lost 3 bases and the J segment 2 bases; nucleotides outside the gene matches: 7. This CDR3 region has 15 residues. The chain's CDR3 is CASSPTRTGAYEQYF. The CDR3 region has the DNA TGTGCCAGCTCACCCACCCGGACAGGCGCCTACGAGCAGTACTTC.

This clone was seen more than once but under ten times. CDR3 in amino acids: CASTWTGNTGELFF. DNA for the CDR3: TGTGCCAGCACCTGGACAGGGAACACCGGGGAGCTGTTTTTT. The V gene is TRBV7-6, the J gene TRBJ2-2; TRBD1 agrees at 7 bases. J gave up 1 base and V 7 bases, and 3 bases lay outside the gene matches. CDR1 and CDR2 (germline): SGHVS, FNYEAQ. This CDR3 comprises 14 residues. The whole variable domain, remainder taken from reference TRBV7-6 and TRBJ2-2, is GAGVSQSPRYKVTKRGQDVALRCDPISGHVSLYWYRQALGQGPEFLTYFNYEAQQDKSGLPNDRFSAERPEGSISTLTIQRTEQRDSAMYRCASTWTGNTGELFFGEGSRLTVL.

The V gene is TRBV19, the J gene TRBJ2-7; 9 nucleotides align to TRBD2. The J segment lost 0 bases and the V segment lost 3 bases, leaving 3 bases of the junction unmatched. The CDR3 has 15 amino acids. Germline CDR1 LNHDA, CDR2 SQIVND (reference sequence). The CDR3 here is CASSMEREVSYEQYF. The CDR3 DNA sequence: TGTGCCAGTAGTATGGAGCGGGAGGTCTCCTACGAGCAGTACTTC. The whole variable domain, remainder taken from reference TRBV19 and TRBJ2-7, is DGGITQSPKYLFRKEGQNVTLSCEQNLNHDAMYWYRQDPGQGLRLIYYSQIVNDFQKGDIAEGYSVSREKKESFPLTVTSAQKNPTAFYLCASSMEREVSYEQYFGPGTRLTVT.

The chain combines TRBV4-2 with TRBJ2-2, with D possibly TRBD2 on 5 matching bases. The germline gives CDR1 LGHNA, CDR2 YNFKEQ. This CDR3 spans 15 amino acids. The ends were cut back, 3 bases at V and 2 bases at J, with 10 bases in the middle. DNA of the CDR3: TGTGCCAGCAGCCAGGAGAGCGGAAACACCGGGGAGCTGTTTTTT. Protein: CASSQESGNTGELFF.

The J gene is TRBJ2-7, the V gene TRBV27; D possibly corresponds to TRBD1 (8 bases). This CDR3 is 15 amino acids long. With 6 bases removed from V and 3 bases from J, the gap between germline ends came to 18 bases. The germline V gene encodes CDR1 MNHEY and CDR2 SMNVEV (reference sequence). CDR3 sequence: CASSSSGTGYYEQYF. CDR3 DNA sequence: TGTGCCAGCAGCTCCAGCGGGACAGGTTACTACGAGCAGTACTTC.

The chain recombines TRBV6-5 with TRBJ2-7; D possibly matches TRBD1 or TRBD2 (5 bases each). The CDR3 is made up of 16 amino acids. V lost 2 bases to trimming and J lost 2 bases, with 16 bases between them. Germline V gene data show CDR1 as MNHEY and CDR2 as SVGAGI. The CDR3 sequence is CASSYRRETGPYEQYF. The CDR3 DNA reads TGTGCCAGCAGTTACCGACGGGAAACGGGGCCCTACGAGCAGTACTTC.

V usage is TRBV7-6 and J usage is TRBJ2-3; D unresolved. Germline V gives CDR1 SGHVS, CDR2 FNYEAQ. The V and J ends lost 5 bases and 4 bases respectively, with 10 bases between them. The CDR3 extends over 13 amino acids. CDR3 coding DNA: TGTGCCAGCAGCGGATCATTGCCAGATACGCAGTATTTT. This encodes CASSGSLPDTQYF.

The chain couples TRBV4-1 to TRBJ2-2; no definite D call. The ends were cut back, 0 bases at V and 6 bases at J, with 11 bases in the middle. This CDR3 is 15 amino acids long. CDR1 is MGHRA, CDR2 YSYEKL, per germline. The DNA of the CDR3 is TGCGCCAGCAGCCAAGATCTAGGGTGGGCCGGGGAGCTGTTTTTT. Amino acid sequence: CASSQDLGWAGELFF.

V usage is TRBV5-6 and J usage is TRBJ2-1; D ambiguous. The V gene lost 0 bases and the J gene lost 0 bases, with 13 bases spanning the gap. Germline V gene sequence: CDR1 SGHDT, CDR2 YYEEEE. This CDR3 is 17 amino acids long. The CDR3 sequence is CASSLAGELSSYNEQFF. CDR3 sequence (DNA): TGTGCCAGCAGCTTGGCTGGAGAGCTGAGCTCCTACAATGAGCAGTTCTTC.

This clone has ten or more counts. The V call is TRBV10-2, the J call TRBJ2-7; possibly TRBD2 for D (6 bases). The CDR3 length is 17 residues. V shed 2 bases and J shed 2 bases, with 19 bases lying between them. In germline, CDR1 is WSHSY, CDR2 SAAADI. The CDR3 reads CASSEALGWAGTYEQYF. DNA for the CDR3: TGCGCCAGCAGTGAGGCCCTGGGGTGGGCGGGAACCTACGAGCAGTACTTC.

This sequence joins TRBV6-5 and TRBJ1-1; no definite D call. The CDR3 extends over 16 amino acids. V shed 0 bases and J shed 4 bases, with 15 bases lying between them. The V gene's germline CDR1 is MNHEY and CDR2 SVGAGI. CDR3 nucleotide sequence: TGTGCCAGCAGTTACTCGAACGTTGGGTTAGTCACTGAAGCTTTCTTT. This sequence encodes CASSYSNVGLVTEAFF.

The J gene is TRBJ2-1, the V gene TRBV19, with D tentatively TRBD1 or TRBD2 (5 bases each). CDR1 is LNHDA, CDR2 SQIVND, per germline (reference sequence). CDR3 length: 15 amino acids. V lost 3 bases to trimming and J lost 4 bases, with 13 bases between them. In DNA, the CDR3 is TGTGCCAGTAGTATTGGGGGTAGCGCGTACAATGAGCAGTTCTTC. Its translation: CASSIGGSAYNEQFF. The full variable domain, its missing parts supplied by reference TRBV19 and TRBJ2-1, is DGGITQSPKYLFRKEGQNVTLSCEQNLNHDAMYWYRQDPGQGLRLIYYSQIVNDFQKGDIAEGYSVSREKKESFPLTVTSAQKNPTAFYLCASSIGGSAYNEQFFGPGTRLTVL.

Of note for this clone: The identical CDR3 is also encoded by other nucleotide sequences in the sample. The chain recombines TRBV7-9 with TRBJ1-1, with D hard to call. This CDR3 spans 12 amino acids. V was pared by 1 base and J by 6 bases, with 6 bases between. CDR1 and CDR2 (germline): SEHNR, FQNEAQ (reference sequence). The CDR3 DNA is TGTGCCAGCAGCTTAGTAGGGTCTGAAGCTTTCTTT. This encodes CASSLVGSEAFF.